These 4 T cell receptor beta chains were sequenced from one sample in a study of blood T cell repertoires in COVID-19. TCRdb's copy holds only in-frame clones and misses some; the assay was immunoSEQ multiplex PCR. The repertoire holds approximately 40,000 clones, with roughly nine tenths as singletons. Specimen: peripheral blood. Receptors were obtained from a human donor in a cohort sampled during active COVID-19.

V and J are TRBV6-1 and TRBJ2-1, with 9 bases lining up with TRBD1. After removal of 1 base from V and 8 bases from J, the junction contained 6 bases not matched to a gene. CDR1 is MNHNS and CDR2 is SASEGT in the germline V gene. The length of the CDR3 is 15 residues. Written as DNA, the CDR3 is TGTGCCAGCAGTGAAGGGACAGGGGCTGGGGATGAGCAGTTCTTC. As protein: CASSEGTGAGDEQFF.

V gene TRBV14 combines with J gene TRBJ2-7; no clear D. The germline CDR1 and CDR2 sequences are SGHDN and FVKESK. The CDR3 runs 13 residues. V lost 6 bases and J lost 6, with 15 bases in between. CDR3 amino acids: CASRPSRLGEQYF. The CDR3 DNA is TGTGCCAGCAGGCCCAGCAGACTCGGCGAGCAGTACTTC. The complete variable domain, with remaining parts taken from reference TRBV14 and TRBJ2-7, reads EAGVTQFPSHSVIEKGQTVTLRCDPISGHDNLYWYRRVMGKEIKFLLHFVKESKQDESGMPNNRFLAERTGGTYSTLKVQPAELEDSGVYFCASRPSRLGEQYFGPGTRLTVT.

This chain uses TRBV28 with TRBJ1-1, with D hard to call. This CDR3 contains 15 residues. Trimming pared 3 bases from V and 3 bases from J, leaving 14 bases between. CDR1 is MDHEN and CDR2 is SYDVKM in the germline V gene. CDR3 amino acids: CASSFGQFEYTEAFF. In DNA form, the CDR3 reads TGTGCCAGCAGTTTTGGTCAGTTCGAATACACTGAAGCTTTCTTT.

The V and J genes are TRBV19 and TRBJ2-3; D is uncertain. The CDR3 is made up of 15 amino acids. The germline V gene encodes CDR1 LNHDA and CDR2 SQIVND (reference sequence). V was trimmed by 5 bases and J by 0 bases, leaving 12 bases between them. CDR3 sequence: CASSELAVSTDTQYF. The CDR3 DNA reads as TGTGCCAGTAGTGAGTTGGCGGTTAGCACAGATACGCAGTATTTT.